This T cell receptor beta chain was sequenced during a study of blood T cells in healthy people across ages. Study results and limitations: Both higher diversity and more naive CD4+ cells marked long-lived donors when set against aged donors. Diversity of TCR beta per million T cells declined in a roughly linear way with age.

V lost 1 base and J 0 bases, leaving 13 bases between the germline ends. Germline V lookup: CDR1 DFQATT, CDR2 SNEGSKA (reference sequence). This CDR3 is 15 amino acids long. The authors ran a second PCR of 7 to 11 cycles using a sample-barcoded 5' primer and a J-beta primer mix. TCRdb independently ran MiXCR on the 5' RACE reads; one entry per CDR3 protein. The data hold about 780,000 distinct CDR3 sequences, with roughly 25% observed a single time. In the case of this clonotype: Its antigen is still unknown.

The sample was also linked to a second study, of T cells of mothers and their children. That study adds: All donors were healthy and Caucasian; they were a few mothers and their six children.

The TCR originated in a boy aged 10-17 years in good health. The sequencing sample was made of blood. The chain carries TRBV20-1 and TRBJ2-7; D might be TRBD2 (6 bases). The CDR3 reads CSARGGGASSYEQYF. The CDR3 DNA follows: TGCAGTGCTAGAGGTGGCGGGGCTTCCTCCTACGAGCAGTACTTC.